The clone carrying this TCR beta chain has only one observation. Germline V lookup: CDR1 MNHEY, CDR2 SMNVEV (reference sequence). The CDR3 extends over 15 amino acids. V was clipped by 6 bases and J by 5 bases, with 16 bases between them. The repertoire was sequenced with immunoSEQ multiplex PCR; TCRdb's copy has only in-frame clones and lacks some. Of about 80,000 clones listed, about nine tenths are singletons. The data derive from a study of OX40 agonist ivuxolimab in advanced cancers. This TCR came from an adult with an advanced solid tumor such as melanoma, head and neck, liver or kidney cancer. The chain joins TRBV27 to TRBJ2-2, with a weak D call TRBD2 (7 bases). This sample comprised CD4+ or CD8+ T cells sorted from blood, obtained in a trial of the OX40 agonist ivuxolimab. The CDR3 sequence: CASRVGGARTGELFF. Here the CDR3 DNA reads TGTGCCAGCAGGGTGGGGGGGGCAAGGACCGGGGAGCTGTTTTTT.